The source of this TCR beta chain is a study of shared clonotypes between healthy human individuals (dated by TCRdb to the early 2020s). Background for the entire study: Three men and a couple of women, aged 18 to 49 years, made up the cohort. Leukapheresis yielded between about 0.85 and 9.5 billion PBMCs per donor. For each donor, CD4 naive and CD4 memory were each run on three plates, CD8 naive on two plates, and CD8 memory on one plate. To estimate repertoire size and how much clonotype sharing occurs between individuals, the study deeply sequenced the blood TCR repertoires of roughly 5 healthy adults. To increase sequencing depth and limit assay-specific biases, different laboratories used diverse techniques to prepare libraries and sequence TCR repertoires. On the study overall, not on this receptor specifically: Even with the large sequencing depth, rarefaction of the sorted-subset datasets indicated that sequencing was incomplete. Around 5.4% of naive CD4, around 4% of naive CD8, approximately 2.2% of memory CD4, and 0.4% of memory CD8 clonotypes were shared across several donors. Naive subsets generally had larger estimated clonotype richness than memory subsets did. Based on pairwise subsampling, the degree of clonotype sharing among donors was expected to be affected by sequencing depth. Only blood was sampled, and tissue TCR repertoires likely differ from those in blood. Because the study included only a small number of donors, the genetic and exposure-history diversity represented was limited. Compared with non-shared clonotypes, the clonotypes found in all four sorted-subset donors had higher generation probabilities.

A note on this clone: This clone's antigen is unknown. Qualities for individual bases were not recorded, and no much larger clone is one base off.

Reading the germline V gene gives CDR1 SGHTA and CDR2 FQGTGA. V and J are trimmed by 5 bases and 3 bases, and the gene matches miss 7 bases of the junction. The CDR3 starts with the cysteine, ends with the phenylalanine, and has 16 residues. CDR3 DNA only is kept here, 48 bases in frame from base 1. Using the deep immunoSEQ assay, multiplex PCR amplified TCR CDR3 regions from genomic DNA. Genomic DNA extracted from each cell subset was distributed evenly over all wells of several immunoSEQ 96-well plates, and each plate served as one replicate. Each replicate PCR for sorted subsets received around 200 ng genomic DNA, equal to around 32,000 T cell genomes. The purified libraries were quantified using a Qubit 3.0 fluorometer, sized with a Bioanalyzer 2100, and then quantified again using the KAPA Library Quantification kit. Every immunoSEQ 96-well plate was sequenced on a separate single-read 150-cycle Illumina NextSeq 550 flow cell. Processing in the source paper ran as follows. Because the immunoSEQ output held only junctional sequences and lacked quality scores, the filtering could not match the filtering applied to full-length reads. Sequences were annotated with PyIR, a Python wrapper for IgBLAST v1.9, using IMGT germline references to assign V/J genes and CDR3. Reads with weak V/J assignments (E-value above 1e-6), missing CDR3, stop codons, out-of-frame junctions, or ambiguous translated residues were removed. V3J clonotypes were defined as sequences sharing an identical inferred V gene, J gene, and CDR3 amino acid sequence. Percentage overlap between repertoires was computed as shared unique clonotypes divided by the size of the smaller repertoire. Three approaches were used to assess repertoire richness: RTK rarefaction, the Chao1 estimator, and Recon v2.1 estimates of unobserved clonotypes. For all TCRbeta clonotypes obtained by the gDNA method from a few donors, generation probabilities were computed with OLGA. TCRdb took this table from immuneACCESS and kept in-frame rearrangements with V and J called. Such tables lack part of the clones; where checked against another copy, unresolved V genes explain under half of the gap, and the rest is unexplained. V and J calls and clone size are copied from that table; D and trimming were computed from the DNA. The sample profile shows about 2.1 million clones; around 95% of them were found once. Of the sample, roughly 1.7% falls within the top ten clones.

CD8 naive samples were CD45RO-negative cells positively selected for CCR7, giving a CD45RA+CCR7+ population that excluded TemRA cells. The donors were healthy, HIV-negative adults who had no recently reported acute infections or vaccinations. Every donor was a Caucasian adult living in Nashville, Tennessee, USA. After blood collection by leukapheresis, PBMCs were isolated using Ficoll-Histopaque density gradient centrifugation and then cryopreserved in the vapor phase of liquid nitrogen. Purity and quantity of every magnetically sorted T cell population were checked by analytical flow cytometry. Each sorted fraction had its genomic DNA isolated and then quantified by UV absorbance on a Nanodrop 2000c.

Sequencing was done on a sample of naive CD8+ T cells from PBMCs. This sample's cell subset or site label indicates: CD45RA+CCR7+. The chain couples TRBV7-3 to TRBJ2-1, with 10 central nucleotides matching TRBD1. The TCR comes from a man aged 18 to 29 in good health. Some clones in this sample may be carry-over from other donors' samples. The DNA is TGTGCCAGCAGCCCACGACAGGGGGCAATCTACAATGAGCAGTTCTTC. It is translated as CASSPRQGAIYNEQFF.